These 14 T cell receptor beta chains were all obtained from the same sample, sequenced in a study of Graves' ophthalmopathy and Graves' hyperthyroidism. Scientists amplified the TCR beta CDR3 regions from RNA transcripts. Second-round multiplex PCR came after first-round RT-PCR with HTBI primers. TCRdb re-called the multiplex PCR reads with MiXCR, one entry per CDR3 protein. In the table there are 560,000 or so distinct CDR3 sequences, 35% to 45% of which are singletons. The sequenced sample consisted of peripheral blood or thyroid tissue (not recorded which). These receptors all stem from an adult man with Graves' hyperthyroidism.

V and J are TRBV6-5 and TRBJ2-7, with D possibly matching TRBD1 (6 bases). Trimming removed 2 bases from V and 1 base from J, with 18 bases in between. Germline V gene data show CDR1 as MNHEY and CDR2 as SVGAGI. The CDR3 length is 17 residues. CDR3 in amino acids: CASSYQPQGRGSYEQYF. In nucleotides, the CDR3 is TGTGCCAGCAGTTACCAACCACAGGGCCGGGGTTCCTACGAGCAGTACTTC.

In this sample, this clonotype turned up once. This chain uses TRBV29-1 with TRBJ1-2; no firm D call. The germline V gene has CDR1 SQVTM and CDR2 ANQGSEA. The CDR3 totals 13 residues. V was clipped by 3 bases and J by 6 bases, with 14 bases between them. CDR3 protein: CSVDSASGNGYTF. CDR3 nucleotides: TGCAGCGTTGATTCGGCTAGCGGGAATGGCTACACCTTC.

In the case of this clonotype: A much larger clone differs by one base, so this may be a read error. V and J are TRBV19 and TRBJ1-1, with D possibly being TRBD1 (6 bases). CDR3 length: 15 residues. Per germline, CDR1 LNHDA and CDR2 SQIVND (reference sequence). Trimming shortened V by 4 bases and J by 1 base, and 13 bases separated the two germline ends. CDR3 amino acids: CASSTRGLKNTEAFF. DNA of the CDR3: TGTGCCAGTAGTACTCGGGGGCTCAAGAACACTGAAGCTTTCTTT.

This clonotype was seen many times. This sequence joins TRBV4-2 and TRBJ1-1; perhaps TRBD1 as D (6 bases). Germline V gene sequence: CDR1 LGHNA, CDR2 YNFKEQ. V gave up 7 bases and J gave up 2 bases, with 14 bases separating them. The CDR3 has 14 residues. CDR3 amino acids: CASTQGHTNTEAFF. The CDR3 coding sequence is TGTGCCAGCACCCAGGGGCATACTAACACTGAAGCTTTCTTT.

This clonotype was recorded a few times. This chain uses TRBV28 with TRBJ1-2; no definite D call. Trimming removed 8 bases from V and 6 bases from J, with 19 bases in between. The CDR3 loop spans 14 amino acids. The germline V gene encodes CDR1 MDHEN and CDR2 SYDVKM. The CDR3 nucleotides are TGTGCCAGCGGTAGGAGAGGGTATCTTGATGGCTACACCTTC. It is translated as CASGRRGYLDGYTF.

This clonotype was detected only a few times. V gene TRBV19 combines with J gene TRBJ1-2; 7 nucleotides match TRBD1. V trimming: 8 bases; J trimming: 4 bases; junction bases outside the gene matches: 16. The V gene's germline CDR1 is LNHDA and CDR2 SQIVND (reference sequence). The CDR3 is made up of 16 amino acids. This CDR3 is CASSMVGQVPSYGYTF. In DNA, the CDR3 is TGTGCCAGTTCCATGGTCGGACAGGTTCCGTCCTATGGCTACACCTTC.

This clonotype was seen repeatedly, ten times or more. This chain connects TRBV19 to TRBJ1-5; no firm D call. The CDR3 is made up of 14 amino acids. V lost 8 bases and J lost 5, with 16 bases in between. Germline V gene data show CDR1 as LNHDA and CDR2 as SQIVND (reference sequence). As DNA, the CDR3 is TGTGCCAGTGACCCAATGGGGTCGGATCAGCCCCAGCATTTT. Residues: CASDPMGSDQPQHF.

The chain carries TRBV20-1 and TRBJ2-6; D gene uncertain. This CDR3 has 12 amino acids. With 4 bases removed from V and 4 bases from J, the gap between germline ends came to 5 bases. The germline V gene encodes CDR1 DFQATT and CDR2 SNEGSKA (reference sequence). In nucleotides, the CDR3 is TGCAGTGCTAATACCGGGGCCAACGTCCTGACTTTC. This gives the protein CSANTGANVLTF.

This clonotype was seen repeatedly, ten times or more. This sequence joins TRBV14 and TRBJ2-7; tentative D call: TRBD1 (6 bases). Deletions cut 4 bases from V and 3 bases from J, with 16 bases between. This CDR3 is 15 amino acids long. Germline CDR1 reads SGHDN; CDR2 reads FVKESK. Here the CDR3 DNA reads TGTGCCAGCAGCCCCACACCGGGACATGGCTACGAGCAGTACTTC. Its protein product is CASSPTPGHGYEQYF. Complete variable domain (other parts from reference TRBV14 and TRBJ2-7): EAGVTQFPSHSVIEKGQTVTLRCDPISGHDNLYWYRRVMGKEIKFLLHFVKESKQDESGMPNNRFLAERTGGTYSTLKVQPAELEDSGVYFCASSPTPGHGYEQYFGPGTRLTVT.

This sequence joins TRBV12-3 or TRBV12-4 and TRBJ2-2; the D gene is possibly TRBD1 (6 bases). V dropped 6 bases and J dropped 5 bases, with 19 bases sitting between them. This CDR3 has 16 residues. CDR3 DNA: TGTGCCAGCAGCCAAGCCCCAGGGGTGCCTACCGGGGAGCTGTTTTTT. Residues: CASSQAPGVPTGELFF.

Concerning this clonotype: A read error is possible here, since a much larger clone lies one base away. The J gene is TRBJ2-7, the V gene TRBV5-4, with 7 nucleotides matching TRBD2. V trimming: 4 bases; J trimming: 5 bases; junction bases outside the gene matches: 21. The germline CDR1 and CDR2 sequences are SGHNT and YYREEE (reference sequence). The CDR3 runs to 18 residues. CDR3 coding DNA: TGTGCCAGCAGCGTTGGGGTTAGCTTGTCTAGCGGTGTCCACGAGCAGTACTTC. It encodes CASSVGVSLSSGVHEQYF.

The J gene is TRBJ2-1, the V gene TRBV11-1, with 16 nucleotides matching TRBD2. This CDR3 is 18 amino acids long. From germline, CDR1 is SGHAT and CDR2 FQDESV (reference sequence). After removal of 4 bases from V and 0 bases from J, the junction contained 3 bases not matched to a gene. The CDR3 region has the DNA TGTGCCAGCAGCTCGGGACTAGCGGGGGGGAGCTCCTACAATGAGCAGTTCTTC. This codes for CASSSGLAGGSSYNEQFF.

This clonotype was recorded at least ten times. The V call is TRBV19, the J call TRBJ1-1; tentative D call: TRBD1 (6 bases). CDR3 length: 14 amino acids. Germline loops: CDR1 LNHDA, CDR2 SQIVND (reference sequence). The V and J ends lost 7 bases and 1 base respectively, with 13 bases between them. CDR3 sequence: CASTPDSANTEAFF. CDR3 coding DNA: TGTGCCAGTACCCCGGACAGTGCGAACACTGAAGCTTTCTTT. Looking up the rest from reference TRBV19 and TRBJ1-1 gives the full variable domain: DGGITQSPKYLFRKEGQNVTLSCEQNLNHDAMYWYRQDPGQGLRLIYYSQIVNDFQKGDIAEGYSVSREKKESFPLTVTSAQKNPTAFYLCASTPDSANTEAFFGQGTRLTVV.

This clonotype occurred many times. The rearrangement joins TRBV7-8 to TRBJ2-5, with TRBD2 as a possible D gene (5 bases). V was cut by 6 bases and J by 7 bases, with 18 bases left in between. The V gene's germline CDR1 is SGHVS and CDR2 FQNEAQ. There are 14 residues in the CDR3. CDR3 nucleotide sequence: TGTGCCAGCAGGCTTCCTGGGGAGTTTCGGACCCAGTACTTC. The encoded protein is CASRLPGEFRTQYF.